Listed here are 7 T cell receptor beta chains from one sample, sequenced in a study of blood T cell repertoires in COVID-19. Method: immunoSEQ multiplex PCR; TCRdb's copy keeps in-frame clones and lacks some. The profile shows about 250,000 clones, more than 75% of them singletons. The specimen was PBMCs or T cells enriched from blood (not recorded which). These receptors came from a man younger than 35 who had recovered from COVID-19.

The chain's CDR3 is CASSRGLAAGELFF. The CDR3, as DNA: TGTGCCAGCAGCCGGGGACTCGCCGCCGGGGAGCTGTTTTTT. The chain joins TRBV9 to TRBJ2-2; maybe TRBD2 (6 bases). Germline CDR1 and CDR2: SGDLS and YYNGEE. Deletions cut 4 bases from V and 6 bases from J, with 13 bases between. This CDR3 is built from 14 residues.

CDR3 nucleotides: TGTGCCAGCAGCGCGCGGATAGGACACACCTATGGCTACACCTTC. Protein product: CASSARIGHTYGYTF. The chain is built from TRBV5-5 and TRBJ1-2, with D maybe TRBD1 (5 bases). V was trimmed by 4 bases and J by 4 bases, leaving 17 bases between them. CDR1 and CDR2 from the germline V gene are SGHKS and YYEKEE (reference sequence). This CDR3 has 15 amino acids.

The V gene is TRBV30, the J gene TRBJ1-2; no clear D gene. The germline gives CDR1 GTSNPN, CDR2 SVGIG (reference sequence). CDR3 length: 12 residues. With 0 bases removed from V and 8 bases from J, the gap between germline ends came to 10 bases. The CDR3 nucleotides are TGTGCCTGGAGTGTCTCCAGGCGCGGCTACACCTTC. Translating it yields CAWSVSRRGYTF.

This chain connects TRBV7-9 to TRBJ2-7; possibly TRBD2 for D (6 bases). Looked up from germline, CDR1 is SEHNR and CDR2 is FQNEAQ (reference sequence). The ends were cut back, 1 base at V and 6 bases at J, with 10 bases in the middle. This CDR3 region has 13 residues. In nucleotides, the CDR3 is TGTGCCAGCAGCTTAGTTGGGGGGATCGAGCAGTACTTC. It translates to CASSLVGGIEQYF.

The CDR3 protein is CASSLSDRGPLNYGYTF. The CDR3 region has the DNA TGTGCCAGTAGCCTTTCGGACAGGGGGCCCCTTAACTATGGCTACACCTTC. V gene TRBV19 combines with J gene TRBJ1-2; TRBD1 matches 11 bases. The germline V gene has CDR1 LNHDA and CDR2 SQIVND (reference sequence). CDR3 length equals 17 residues. Germline trimming cut 6 bases from V and 1 base from J; bases unmatched to any gene: 10.

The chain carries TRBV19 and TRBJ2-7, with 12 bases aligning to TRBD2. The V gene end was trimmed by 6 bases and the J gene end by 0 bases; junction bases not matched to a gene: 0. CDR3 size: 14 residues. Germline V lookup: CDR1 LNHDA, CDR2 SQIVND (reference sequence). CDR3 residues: CASRTSGSSYEQYF. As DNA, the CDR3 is TGTGCCAGTAGGACTAGCGGGAGCTCCTACGAGCAGTACTTC.

CDR3 in DNA: TGTGCCAGCAGTCCGAACGGGGGAAGCAATCAGCCCCAGCATTTT. This encodes CASSPNGGSNQPQHF. The chain has TRBV27 and TRBJ1-5, with D possibly being TRBD1 (5 bases). The V gene's germline CDR1 is MNHEY and CDR2 SMNVEV (reference sequence). The CDR3 loop spans 15 amino acids. Trimming stripped 5 bases from V and 1 base from J, with 12 bases between.